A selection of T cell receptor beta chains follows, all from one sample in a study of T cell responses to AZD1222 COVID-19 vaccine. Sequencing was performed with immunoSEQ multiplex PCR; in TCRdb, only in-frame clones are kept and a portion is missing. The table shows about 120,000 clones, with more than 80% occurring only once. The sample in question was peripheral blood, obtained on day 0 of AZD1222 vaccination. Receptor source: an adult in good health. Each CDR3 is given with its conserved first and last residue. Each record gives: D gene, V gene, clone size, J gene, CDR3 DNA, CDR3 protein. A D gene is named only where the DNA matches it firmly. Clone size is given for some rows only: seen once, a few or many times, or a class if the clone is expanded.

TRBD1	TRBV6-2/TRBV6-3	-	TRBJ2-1	TGTGCCAGCAGCCGGACAGGTTCCTACAATGAGCAGTTCTTC	CASSRTGSYNEQFF
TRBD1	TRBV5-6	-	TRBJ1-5	TGTGCCAGCAGCCGTACAGGACAGGGCGGTCAGCCCCAGCATTTT	CASSRTGQGGQPQHF
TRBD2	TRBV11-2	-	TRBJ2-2	TGTGCCAGCATCAAGATGGGAGTGGCGGGAGGGCCTCACGGGGAGCTGTTTTTT	CASIKMGVAGGPHGELFF
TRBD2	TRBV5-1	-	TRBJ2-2	TGCGCCAGCAGCTTGATGGCTAGCGGGAGGGCCTTCGGGGAGCTGTTTTTT	CASSLMASGRAFGELFF
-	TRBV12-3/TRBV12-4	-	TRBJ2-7	TGTGCCAGCAGTTTAATGGTTCGCGAGCAGTACTTC	CASSLMVREQYF
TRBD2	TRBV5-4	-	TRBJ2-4	TGTGCCAGCAGCCCCGGGGGGGCGCTGGGTGACATTCAGTACTTC	CASSPGGALGDIQYF
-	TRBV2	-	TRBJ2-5	TGTGCCAGCAGTACTTTGTACCAAGAGACCCAGTACTTC	CASSTLYQETQYF
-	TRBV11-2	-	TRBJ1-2	TGTGCCAGCAAAAGTAGAGAGGGAAGCTATGGCTACACCTTC	CASKSREGSYGYTF
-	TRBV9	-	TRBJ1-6	TGTGCCAGCAGCGTTCAGGGAAGTAATTCACCCCTCCACTTT	CASSVQGSNSPLHF
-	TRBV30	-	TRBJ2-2	TGTGCCTGGAGTCGCCCGATTGGCACCGGGGAGCTGTTTTTT	CAWSRPIGTGELFF
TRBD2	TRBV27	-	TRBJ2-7	TGTGCCAGCAGTTTCTCACAACTAGCGGGAGTCTACGAGCAGTACTTC	CASSFSQLAGVYEQYF
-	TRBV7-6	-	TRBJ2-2	TGTGCCAGCAGGGGGAATACCGGGGAGCTGTTTTTT	CASRGNTGELFF
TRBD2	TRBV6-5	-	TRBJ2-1	TGTGCCAGCAGTTTCGGACTAGCGGGTTTATCTGAGCAGTTCTTC	CASSFGLAGLSEQFF
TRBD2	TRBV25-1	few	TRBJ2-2	TGTGCCAGCAGTAGGACTAGCGGGAGCTTAACCGGGGAGCTGTTTTTT	CASSRTSGSLTGELFF
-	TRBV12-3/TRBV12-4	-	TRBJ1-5	TGTGCCAGCAGATGGGGCGAGGATCAGCCCCAGCATTTT	CASRWGEDQPQHF
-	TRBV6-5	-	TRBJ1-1	TGTGCCAGCAGTTACCCTAACGCTGGGGGAACTTTCTTT	CASSYPNAGGTFF
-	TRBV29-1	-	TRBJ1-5	TGCAGCGTTGCAGCTAACCTTAATCAGCCCCAGCATTTT	CSVAANLNQPQHF
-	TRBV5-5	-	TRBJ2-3	TGTGCCAGCAGCACCAGTGGGTTGAGGGTCCCAGATACGCAGTATTTT	CASSTSGLRVPDTQYF
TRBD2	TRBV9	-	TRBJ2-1	TGTGCCAGCAGCGTACTCTCCGGGACTAGCGTTGAGCAGTTCTTC	CASSVLSGTSVEQFF
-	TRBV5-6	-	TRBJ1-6	TGTGCCAGCAGCTTTACACCGAGTAAAAGCTCCTATAATTCACCCCTCCACTTT	CASSFTPSKSSYNSPLHF
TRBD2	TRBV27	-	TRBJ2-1	TGTGCCAGCAGTCGACAGGTTTCTAGCGGGAGCTCCTACAATGAGCAGTTCTTC	CASSRQVSSGSSYNEQFF
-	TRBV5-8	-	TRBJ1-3	TGTGCCAGCAGCCTTGACAGACATACGGGAAACACCATATATTTT	CASSLDRHTGNTIYF
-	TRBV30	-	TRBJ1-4	TGTGCCTGGAGTCTCGCACAGAAACTGTTTTTT	CAWSLAQKLFF
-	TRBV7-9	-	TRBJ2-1	TGTGCCAGCAGCCCCATAGAGTTCTTC	CASSPIEFF
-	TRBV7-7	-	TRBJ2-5	TGTGCTAGCAGCCCCATCCGAGGGGCCTCATCGGAGACCCAGTACTTC	CASSPIRGASSETQYF
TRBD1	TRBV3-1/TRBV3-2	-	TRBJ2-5	TGTGCCAGCAGCCCCCGATTGACAGGGGGGAGGGAAGAGACCCAGTACTTC	CASSPRLTGGREETQYF
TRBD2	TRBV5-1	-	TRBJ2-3	TGCGCCAGTAGGGGACTAGTTGGAGATACGCAGTATTTT	CASRGLVGDTQYF
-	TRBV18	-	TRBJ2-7	TGTGCCAGCTCACCCTCCGGGGGCTACGAGCAGTACTTC	CASSPSGGYEQYF
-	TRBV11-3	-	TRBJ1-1	TGTGCCAGCAGCTTAGTACGGGGGACTGAAGCTTTCTTT	CASSLVRGTEAFF
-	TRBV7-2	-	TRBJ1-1	TGTGCCAGCAGCTTCGACCGTGAAGCTTTCTTT	CASSFDREAFF
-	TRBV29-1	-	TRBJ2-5	TGCAGCGCCGCACGAGGACTCCGGGAAGAGACCCAGTACTTC	CSAARGLREETQYF
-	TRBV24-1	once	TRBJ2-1	TGTGCCACCAGTGATGGGGGGCCGTCCTACAATGAGCAGTTCTTC	CATSDGGPSYNEQFF
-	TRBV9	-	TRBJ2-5	TGTGCCAGCAGCGTCTCACTCCAAGAGACCCAGTACTTC	CASSVSLQETQYF
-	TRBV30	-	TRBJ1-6	TGTGCCTGGAGTCGGGCGGGCGGGAGCTCCTATAATTCACCCCTCCACTTT	CAWSRAGGSSYNSPLHF
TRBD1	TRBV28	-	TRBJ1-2	TGTGCCAGCAGTTTCCCGGGACAGGGAAACTATGGCTACACCTTC	CASSFPGQGNYGYTF
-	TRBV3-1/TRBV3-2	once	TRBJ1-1	TGTGCCAGCAGCCAAGATTCACGGACGGGTGAAGCTTTCTTT	CASSQDSRTGEAFF
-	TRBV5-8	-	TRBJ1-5	TGTGCCAGCAGCTTCTTGTTTCCGCCCCAGCATTTT	CASSFLFPPQHF
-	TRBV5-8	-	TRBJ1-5	TGTGCCAGCAGCTTGGATCAGGAAGGGCCCCAGCATTTT	CASSLDQEGPQHF
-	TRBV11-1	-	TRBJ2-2	TGTGCCAGCAGCACCATCGATTTAAACACCGGGGAGCTGTTTTTT	CASSTIDLNTGELFF
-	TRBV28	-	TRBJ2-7	TGTGCCAGCGGCCTTATTGGCCCGTACGAGCAGTACTTC	CASGLIGPYEQYF
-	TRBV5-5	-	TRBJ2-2	TGTGCCAGCAGCTTGGGCGTGCGTCCCGGGGTCGGGGAGCTGTTTTTT	CASSLGVRPGVGELFF
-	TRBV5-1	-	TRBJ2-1	TGCGCCAGCAGGCGGACTCGAGCAGTCGATGAGCAGTTCTTC	CASRRTRAVDEQFF